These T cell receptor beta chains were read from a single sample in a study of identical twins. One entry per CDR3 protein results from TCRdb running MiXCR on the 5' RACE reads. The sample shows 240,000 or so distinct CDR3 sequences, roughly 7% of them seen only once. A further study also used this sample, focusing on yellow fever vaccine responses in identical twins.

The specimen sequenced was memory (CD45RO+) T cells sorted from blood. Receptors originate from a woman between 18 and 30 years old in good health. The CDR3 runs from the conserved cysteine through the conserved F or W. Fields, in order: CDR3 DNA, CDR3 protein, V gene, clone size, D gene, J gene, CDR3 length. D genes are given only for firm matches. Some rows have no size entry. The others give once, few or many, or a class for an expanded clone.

TGTGCCAGCTCGACAGGGAGGGTAATAGCTTTCTTT | CASSTGRVIAFF | TRBV11-2 | NA | TRBD1 | TRBJ1-1 | 12
TGTGCCAGTACTCCCGGGACTCCATATTCCTACAATGAGCAGTTCTTC | CASTPGTPYSYNEQFF | TRBV19 | many | NA | TRBJ2-1 | 16
TGTGCCAGCAGCCAAGAATTTAACATTGGCTACACCTTC | CASSQEFNIGYTF | TRBV14 | few | NA | TRBJ1-2 | 13
TGCAGTGCTAGAGATCAGGGACTAGCGGGGCCCAATGAGCAGTTCTTC | CSARDQGLAGPNEQFF | TRBV20-1 | few | TRBD2 | TRBJ2-1 | 16
TGCAGTGCCGAAACTAGCGGTTCCTACGAGCAGTACTTC | CSAETSGSYEQYF | TRBV20-1 | many | TRBD2 | TRBJ2-7 | 13
TGCAGCGTTGGTTCGGCAGGGAACTACAATGAGCAGTTCTTC | CSVGSAGNYNEQFF | TRBV29-1 | many | NA | TRBJ2-1 | 14
TGTGCCAGCAGCCAAGTATCGCTAGCGACGGATTCGCAGTATTTT | CASSQVSLATDSQYF | TRBV3-1 | few | NA | TRBJ2-3 | 15
TGTGCCAGCAGTTCAGCGGGCTCTGGGGCCAACGTCCTGACTTTC | CASSSAGSGANVLTF | TRBV12-3/TRBV12-4 | many | NA | TRBJ2-6 | 15
TGTGCCAGCAGCCAACAGGGTGTTGGGTATGGCTACACCTTC | CASSQQGVGYGYTF | TRBV14 | NA | NA | TRBJ1-2 | 14
TGTGCCAGCAGGAGCCCGGGCAACACCGGGGAGCTGTTTTTT | CASRSPGNTGELFF | TRBV7-9 | few | NA | TRBJ2-2 | 14
TGTGCCAGTAGTATAGGACAGTTGGCAGATACGCAGTATTTT | CASSIGQLADTQYF | TRBV19 | NA | NA | TRBJ2-3 | 14
TGTGCCAGCAGCTCCGGAAATTCCTACAATGAGCAGTTCTTC | CASSSGNSYNEQFF | TRBV5-5 | many | NA | TRBJ2-1 | 14
TGCGCCAGCAGCTTGAGTGAGGGGGCCCAGCCCCAGCATTTT | CASSLSEGAQPQHF | TRBV5-1 | many | TRBD1 | TRBJ1-5 | 14
TGTGCCAGCAGCCAAATAGGGTTCTATCAGCCCCAGCATTTT | CASSQIGFYQPQHF | TRBV3-1 | many | NA | TRBJ1-5 | 14
TGCAGTGCTAGAGTGCCTCGGCTAGCGGGAGCCTACGAGCAGTACTTC | CSARVPRLAGAYEQYF | TRBV20-1 | NA | TRBD2 | TRBJ2-7 | 16
TGTGCCAGCAGCCAATCCCGGGGGGGGACCCAAGAAAACATTCAGTACTTC | CASSQSRGGTQENIQYF | TRBV4-2 | many | TRBD2 | TRBJ2-4 | 17
TGTGCCAGCAGTTACGACCTTCCCGGGACAGGGGGCGCGGAGCAGTTCTTC | CASSYDLPGTGGAEQFF | TRBV6-5 | NA | TRBD1 | TRBJ2-1 | 17
TGCGCCAGCAGCTCTGCAGCGGGTTCCTACGAGCAGTACTTC | CASSSAAGSYEQYF | TRBV5-1 | many | NA | TRBJ2-7 | 14
TGTGCCAGCAGTTTCGGAAGGCGCGGAGCTTTCTTT | CASSFGRRGAFF | TRBV12-3/TRBV12-4 | NA | NA | TRBJ1-1 | 12
TGCGCCAGCAGCTTGGGGAGCGGGGGGTCAACAGGTGAGCAGTTTTTC | CASSLGSGGSTGEQFF | TRBV5-1 | NA | TRBD2 | TRBJ2-1 | 16
TGCGCCAGCAGCGCAACAGGCGTAGAGAGAGCTTTCTTT | CASSATGVERAFF | TRBV5-1 | many | NA | TRBJ1-1 | 13
TGTGCCACATGGGGAGTCGTCCAGTTCTTC | CATWGVVQFF | TRBV19 | NA | NA | TRBJ2-1 | 10
TGTGCCAGCAGTGAAGCAGGGACAGGGGGCGGCGGGGAGCTGTTTTTT | CASSEAGTGGGGELFF | TRBV2 | few | TRBD1 | TRBJ2-2 | 16
TGCGCCAGCAGCTTGACCGGGACAAAGAACACTGAAGCTTTCTTT | CASSLTGTKNTEAFF | TRBV5-1 | few | NA | TRBJ1-1 | 15
TGTGCCAGCTCACCTACTGCGGGACAATCCTACGAGCAGTACTTC | CASSPTAGQSYEQYF | TRBV18 | NA | NA | TRBJ2-7 | 15
TGTGCCAGCAGCCCTCTCGGCCTAGTACCCGGGGAGCTGTTTTTT | CASSPLGLVPGELFF | TRBV11-3 | few | NA | TRBJ2-2 | 15
TGTGCCAGCAGCACGGGACTAGCGGGGGGGAATGAGCAGTTCTTC | CASSTGLAGGNEQFF | TRBV7-6 | many | TRBD2 | TRBJ2-1 | 15
TGCAGTGCTAGGTCCCGACTAGCGGGATATGAGCAGTTCTTC | CSARSRLAGYEQFF | TRBV20-1 | NA | TRBD2 | TRBJ2-1 | 14
TGTGCCAGCAGTGAGAGCCCACTAGCGGGAGCTGAGCAGTTCTTC | CASSESPLAGAEQFF | TRBV5-5 | many | TRBD2 | TRBJ2-1 | 15
TGCGCCAGCAGCCTGGGACAGGAGGTTGGAGCTTTCTTT | CASSLGQEVGAFF | TRBV4-1 | few | TRBD1 | TRBJ1-1 | 13
TGTGCCAGCAGCTTAGGCAGGAGTCTCCATTCACCCCTCCACTTT | CASSLGRSLHSPLHF | TRBV11-2 | few | NA | TRBJ1-6 | 15
TGCAGCGACCTAGGAGCGGGAGGAAGGGGCAATGAGCAGTTCTTC | CSDLGAGGRGNEQFF | TRBV29-1 | NA | TRBD2 | TRBJ2-1 | 15
TGTGCCAGCAGCCAAGATCGGAATAGCGGAGATTCCTACGAGCAGTACTTC | CASSQDRNSGDSYEQYF | TRBV4-2 | NA | NA | TRBJ2-7 | 17
TGTGCCAGCAGTTTTCCCAATGCGGAGACCCAGTACTTC | CASSFPNAETQYF | TRBV28 | few | NA | TRBJ2-5 | 13
TGCGCCAGCAGCCGGGGGGCCGACGTCTTTGAGCAGTTCTTC | CASSRGADVFEQFF | TRBV5-1 | NA | NA | TRBJ2-1 | 14
TGTGCCAGCAGCTTACAGGGTGGAAAGAACTATGGCTACACCTTC | CASSLQGGKNYGYTF | TRBV7-9 | many | NA | TRBJ1-2 | 15
TGTGCCACCCTCTTGAGGGGGCAACCCAATGAGCAGTTCTTC | CATLLRGQPNEQFF | TRBV2 | NA | TRBD1 | TRBJ2-1 | 14
TGTGCCAGCAGGGTTAGCGCCGCTAGCACAGATACGCAGTATTTT | CASRVSAASTDTQYF | TRBV6-1 | few | NA | TRBJ2-3 | 15
TGCGCCAGCAGCGATTTGGGGGCTTATACCTTC | CASSDLGAYTF | TRBV5-1 | NA | NA | TRBJ1-2 | 11
TGTGCCACCAGTGCACTAGCGGGAGGGCCAAGGACCGGGGAGCTGTTTTTT | CATSALAGGPRTGELFF | TRBV24-1 | many | TRBD2 | TRBJ2-2 | 17
TGTGCCAGCAGCTTAGCAACTAGCGGGGGAGGCGCAGATACGCAGTATTTT | CASSLATSGGGADTQYF | TRBV7-8 | few | TRBD2 | TRBJ2-3 | 17
TGTGCCAGCAGCTTAGGAGGGACCGGGTCTGGAAACACCATATATTTT | CASSLGGTGSGNTIYF | TRBV7-8 | NA | NA | TRBJ1-3 | 16
TGCGCCAGCAGCCTGGGGGAACAGCGGAACACTGAAGCTTTCTTT | CASSLGEQRNTEAFF | TRBV5-1 | NA | NA | TRBJ1-1 | 15
TGTGCCAGTAGTAGAATTTCAGGACAGGGGAATTCACCCCTCCACTTT | CASSRISGQGNSPLHF | TRBV19 | many | TRBD1 | TRBJ1-6 | 16
TGTGCCATCAGTGATTCCAGCTCCTACAATGAGCAGTTCTTC | CAISDSSSYNEQFF | TRBV10-3 | few | NA | TRBJ2-1 | 14
TGTGCCACCAGTGAGACACCGGGACTAGCGGGAGTTCGGACAGATACGCAGTATTTT | CATSETPGLAGVRTDTQYF | TRBV24-1 | many | TRBD2 | TRBJ2-3 | 19
TGCGCCAGCAGCTTGTCTTTAGCGGGAGGGGGGAACAATGAGCAGTTCTTC | CASSLSLAGGGNNEQFF | TRBV5-1 | NA | TRBD2 | TRBJ2-1 | 17
TGTGCCAGCAGCCAGGGCACCTTTGAGGGGGTTGGCTACACCTTC | CASSQGTFEGVGYTF | TRBV4-2 | few | NA | TRBJ1-2 | 15
TGTGCCAGTTACCGCGGGACAGCAATGAACACTGAAGCTTTCTTT | CASYRGTAMNTEAFF | TRBV19 | many | TRBD1 | TRBJ1-1 | 15
TGTGCCAGCAGACCGGGTCGCCAGTATGGCTACACCTTC | CASRPGRQYGYTF | TRBV6-1 | few | NA | TRBJ1-2 | 13
TGTGCCACCAGCAGAGCCCGGGAGGGGAAGCCCCAGCATTTT | CATSRAREGKPQHF | TRBV15 | NA | NA | TRBJ1-5 | 14
TGTGCCAGCAGCAAGGGGGGACAGGGCTCCTACGAGCAGTACTTC | CASSKGGQGSYEQYF | TRBV9 | many | TRBD1 | TRBJ2-7 | 15
TGTGCCAGCAGTCTCCGAATGGTTGTCAATGAGCAGTTCTTC | CASSLRMVVNEQFF | TRBV12-3/TRBV12-4 | many | NA | TRBJ2-1 | 14
TGTGCCAGCAGCCAATCGCTACGGGGGGCATACAACACCGGGGAGCTGTTTTTT | CASSQSLRGAYNTGELFF | TRBV7-2 | many | NA | TRBJ2-2 | 18
TGTGCCAGCAGCCCCTTTTTTAGCAGGCAGGGCGTTGGGGAGCAGTACTTC | CASSPFFSRQGVGEQYF | TRBV7-9 | few | NA | TRBJ2-7 | 17